This T cell receptor beta chain was documented in a study of tumor-infiltrating lymphocytes in oesophageal squamous cell carcinoma. In its sample, this clonotype was seen a few times. TCRdb recomputed calls from the PCR reads with MiXCR, one row per CDR3 protein. The sample includes approximately 20,000 distinct CDR3 sequences, roughly 40% of them seen just once. Specimen: esophageal tumor tissue. This TCR was sampled from a male donor with esophageal squamous cell carcinoma.

The CDR3, as DNA: TGTGCCAGCAAGCCGGACCCCAGCACAGATACGCAGTATTTT. Protein product: CASKPDPSTDTQYF. The chain carries TRBV11-3 and TRBJ2-3, with D unclear. Deletions cut 7 bases from V and 0 bases from J, with 11 bases between. This CDR3 contains 14 residues. The V gene's germline CDR1 is SGHNT and CDR2 YENEEA.